These 9 T cell receptor beta chains share one sample of origin, sequenced in a study of T cell changes during pregnancy in multiple sclerosis. Produced via immunoSEQ multiplex PCR; TCRdb's table is partial and in-frame only. This table holds tens of thousands of clones, 90% found once. This sample comprised CD8+ T cells from peripheral blood mononuclear cells, obtained in the third trimester of pregnancy. These receptor sequences come from a female donor with multiple sclerosis, enrolled in a pregnancy study.

This chain links TRBV12-2 with TRBJ1-2. TRBV12-2 is described as a pseudogene. The CDR3 contains 19 residues. DNA of the CDR3: TGTGCAAGTCGCTACAGTGGGTCCGTGGGGGAGGATTATAACTATGGCTACACCTTC. This translates into CASRYSGSVGEDYNYGYTF.

The chain recombines TRBV27 with TRBJ1-4; 8 positions match TRBD1. The CDR3 sequence is 14 residues long. Losses at the gene ends were 3 bases for V and 8 bases for J; bases not matched to a gene: 5. Germline values: CDR1 MNHEY, CDR2 SMNVEV (reference sequence). The CDR3 region is CASSLDRVREKLFF. Here the CDR3 DNA reads TGTGCCAGCAGTTTGGACAGGGTTAGGGAAAAACTGTTTTTT.

The V and J genes are TRBV6-1 and TRBJ2-3, with 8 bases fitting TRBD2. Germline trimming cut 8 bases from V and 6 bases from J; bases unmatched to any gene: 7. Germline V gene sequence: CDR1 MNHNS, CDR2 SASEGT. The CDR3 length is 13 residues. In nucleotides, the CDR3 is TGTGCCAGCCGGAGCGGGAGCATGGATACGCAGTATTTT. Protein sequence: CASRSGSMDTQYF.

This clone has just one count. The V call is TRBV28, the J call TRBJ2-4; 7 positions agree with TRBD1. The CDR3 is made up of 16 amino acids. Germline V gene sequence: CDR1 MDHEN, CDR2 SYDVKM. V lost 6 bases, J lost 6 bases, and 14 bases stayed unmatched. DNA of the CDR3: TGTGCCAGCAGCCTCGCCGGGGACAGTAGAGGAAACATTCAGTACTTC. The encoded protein is CASSLAGDSRGNIQYF. Full variable domain (outside the CDR3, taken from reference TRBV28 and TRBJ2-4): DVKVTQSSRYLVKRTGEKVFLECVQDMDHENMFWYRQDPGLGLRLIYFSYDVKMKEKGDIPEGYSVSREKKERFSLILESASTNQTSMYLCASSLAGDSRGNIQYFGAGTRLSVL.

The V call is TRBV6-1, the J call TRBJ2-7, with unresolved D. CDR3 length equals 16 residues. From germline, CDR1 is MNHNS and CDR2 SASEGT. The V gene lost 1 base and the J gene lost 0 bases, with 13 bases spanning the gap. The CDR3 nucleotides read TGTGCCAGCAGTGAAGGTCCAGATCTTACCTCCTACGAGCAGTACTTC. Translating gives CASSEGPDLTSYEQYF.

V is TRBV9 and J is TRBJ1-4; D unresolved. Trimming took off 2 bases at V and 0 bases at J, with 5 bases between the two ends. This CDR3 is 14 amino acids long. Germline V gene lookup returns CDR1 SGDLS and CDR2 YYNGEE. CDR3 protein: CASSVGATNEKLFF. Here the CDR3 DNA reads TGTGCCAGCAGCGTGGGAGCAACTAATGAAAAACTGTTTTTT. Complete variable domain (other parts from reference TRBV9 and TRBJ1-4): DSGVTQTPKHLITATGQRVTLRCSPRSGDLSVYWYQQSLDQGLQFLIQYYNGEERAKGNILERFSAQQFPDLHSELNLSSLELGDSALYFCASSVGATNEKLFFGSGTQLSVL.

This chain connects TRBV4-1 to TRBJ1-1; the D is unclear. This CDR3 is built from 13 residues. In germline, CDR1 is MGHRA, CDR2 YSYEKL. V was cut by 6 bases and J by 7 bases, with 15 bases left in between. CDR3 nucleotides: TGCGCCAGCAGTCAACCGGGGTGGGATGAAGCTTTCTTT. Protein: CASSQPGWDEAFF.

The J gene is TRBJ1-2, the V gene TRBV7-2; D not resolved. The CDR3 totals 16 residues. CDR1 and CDR2 from the germline V gene are SGHTA and FQGNSA. V lost 1 base and J 0 bases, leaving 12 bases between the germline ends. CDR3: CASSLGPLAANYGYTF. Here the CDR3 DNA reads TGTGCCAGCAGCTTAGGCCCTCTGGCAGCTAACTATGGCTACACCTTC.

The V call is TRBV9, the J call TRBJ1-3; TRBD1 matches at 7 bases. Germline V gene data show CDR1 as SGDLS and CDR2 as YYNGEE. The V gene end was trimmed by 4 bases and the J gene end by 4 bases; junction bases not matched to a gene: 11. The CDR3 runs 16 residues. Written as DNA, the CDR3 is TGTGCCAGCAGCACACACAGGGGATCGGAAGGAAACACCATATATTTT. It translates to CASSTHRGSEGNTIYF.